This T cell receptor beta chain was found in a study of CD8 T cells in ankylosing spondylitis. This clonotype was seen repeatedly, ten times or more. Germline V gene data show CDR1 as DFQATT and CDR2 as SNEGSKA (reference sequence). Trimming stripped 1 base from V and 4 bases from J, with 19 bases between. The CDR3 sequence is 16 residues long. Using its own MiXCR run on the 5' RACE reads, TCRdb lists one record per CDR3 protein. The sample yields about 300,000 distinct CDR3 sequences, 9.5% to 13% seen once. The V gene is TRBV20-1, the J gene TRBJ1-2, with D perhaps matching TRBD1 (5 bases). This sequence was found in a female donor with ankylosing spondylitis or in good health (not recorded which). What was sequenced was blood, either unsorted or a sorted T cell fraction (not recorded which). CDR3 DNA: TGCAGTGCTAGAGCCCCTAAGTGGGGGTTGGGCTATGGCTACACCTTC. Its protein product is CSARAPKWGLGYGYTF.